This TCR beta chain is from a study of spatial heterogeneity in lung cancer. Study background: Raw-read counts averaged over ten per unique TCR and UMI combination. Study conclusions and caveats: Compared with follow-up, resection was when ubiquitous expanded tumor TCRs appeared in blood more.

To note about this clonotype: Its specificity is unknown.

As for time point: sample taken at primary tumor resection. In each case, whole RNA from tumor, nontumor lung or frozen PBMC was sequenced unsorted. With V trimmed by 3 bases and J by 8 bases, 10 bases remained unmatched. This CDR3 contains 15 residues. Germline CDR1 DFQATT, CDR2 SNEGSKA (reference sequence). One entry per CDR3 protein results from TCRdb running MiXCR on the 5' RACE reads. The sample yields about 45,000 distinct CDR3 sequences, roughly 15% seen once. The V call is TRBV20-1, the J call TRBJ1-4; 9 nucleotides agree with TRBD1. Sample: PBMCs, taken at surgery. The sequence came from a male donor with early-stage non-small cell lung cancer. CDR3: CSASVPGQGIEKLFF. CDR3 DNA sequence: TGCAGTGCTAGTGTTCCGGGACAGGGAATAGAAAAACTGTTTTTT.